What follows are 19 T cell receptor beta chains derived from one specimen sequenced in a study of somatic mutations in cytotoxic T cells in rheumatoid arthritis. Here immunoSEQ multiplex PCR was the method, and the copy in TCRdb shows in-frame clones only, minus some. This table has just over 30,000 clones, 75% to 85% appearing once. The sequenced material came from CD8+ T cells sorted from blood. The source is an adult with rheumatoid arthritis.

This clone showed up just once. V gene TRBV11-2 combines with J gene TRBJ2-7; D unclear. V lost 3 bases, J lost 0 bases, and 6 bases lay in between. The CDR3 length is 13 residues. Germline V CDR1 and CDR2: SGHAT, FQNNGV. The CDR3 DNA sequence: TGTGCCAGCAGCTTTGCAGGCTCCTACGAGCAGTACTTC. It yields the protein CASSFAGSYEQYF.

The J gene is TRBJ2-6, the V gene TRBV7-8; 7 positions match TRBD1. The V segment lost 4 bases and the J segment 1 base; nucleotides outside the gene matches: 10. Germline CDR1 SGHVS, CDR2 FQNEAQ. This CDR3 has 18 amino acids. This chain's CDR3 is CASSWTGGGPSGANVLTF. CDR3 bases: TGTGCCAGCAGCTGGACAGGCGGCGGTCCTTCTGGGGCCAACGTCCTGACTTTC.

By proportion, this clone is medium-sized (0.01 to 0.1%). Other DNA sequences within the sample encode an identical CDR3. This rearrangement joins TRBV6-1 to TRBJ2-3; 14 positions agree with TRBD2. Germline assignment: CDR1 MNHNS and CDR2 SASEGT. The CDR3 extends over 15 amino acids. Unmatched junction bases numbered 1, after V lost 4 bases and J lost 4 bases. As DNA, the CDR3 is TGTGCCAGCAGTGGACTAGCGGGGGGGCCAGATACGCAGTATTTT. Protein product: CASSGLAGGPDTQYF.

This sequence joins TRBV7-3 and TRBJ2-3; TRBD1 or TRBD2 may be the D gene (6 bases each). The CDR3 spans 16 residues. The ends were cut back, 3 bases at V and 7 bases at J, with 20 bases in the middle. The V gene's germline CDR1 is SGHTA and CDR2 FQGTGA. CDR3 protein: CASSFTGRGHSNTQYF. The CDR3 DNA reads TGTGCCAGCAGCTTCACAGGGCGGGGTCACAGTAATACGCAGTATTTT.

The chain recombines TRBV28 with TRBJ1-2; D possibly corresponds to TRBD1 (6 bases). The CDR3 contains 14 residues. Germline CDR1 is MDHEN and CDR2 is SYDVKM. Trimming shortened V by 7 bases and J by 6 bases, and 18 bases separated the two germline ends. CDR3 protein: CASTYRVKGDGYTF. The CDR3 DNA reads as TGTGCCAGCACCTACAGGGTAAAGGGGGATGGCTACACCTTC.

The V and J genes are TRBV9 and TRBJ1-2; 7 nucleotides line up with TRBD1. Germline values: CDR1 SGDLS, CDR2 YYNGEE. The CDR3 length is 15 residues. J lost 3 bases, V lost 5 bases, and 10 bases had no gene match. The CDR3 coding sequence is TGTGCCAGCAGTTTGACAGGGAGTATGGACTATGGCTACACCTTC. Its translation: CASSLTGSMDYGYTF.

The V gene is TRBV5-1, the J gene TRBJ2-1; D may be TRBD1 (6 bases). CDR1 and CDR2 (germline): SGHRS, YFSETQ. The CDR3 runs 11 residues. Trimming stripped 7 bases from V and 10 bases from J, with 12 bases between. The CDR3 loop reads CASHQGMEQFF. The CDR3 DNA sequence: TGCGCCAGCCATCAGGGGATGGAGCAGTTCTTC.

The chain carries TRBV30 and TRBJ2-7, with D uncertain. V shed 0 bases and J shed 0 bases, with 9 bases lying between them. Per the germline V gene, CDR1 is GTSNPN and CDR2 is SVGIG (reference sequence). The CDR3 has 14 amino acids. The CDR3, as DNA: TGTGCCTGGAGTGTGGGCAGTCACTCCTACGAGCAGTACTTC. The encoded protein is CAWSVGSHSYEQYF.

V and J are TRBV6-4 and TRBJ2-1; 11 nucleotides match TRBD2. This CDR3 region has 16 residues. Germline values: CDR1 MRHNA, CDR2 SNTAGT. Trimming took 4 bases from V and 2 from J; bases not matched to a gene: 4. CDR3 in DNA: TGTGCCAGCAGTGCCTTAGCGGGAGGGCCCTACAATGAGCAGTTCTTC. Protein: CASSALAGGPYNEQFF.

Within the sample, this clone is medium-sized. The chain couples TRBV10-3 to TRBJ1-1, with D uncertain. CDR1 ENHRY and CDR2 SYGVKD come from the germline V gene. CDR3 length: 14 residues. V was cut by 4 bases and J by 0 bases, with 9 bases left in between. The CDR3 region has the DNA TGTGCCATCAGTGGAGAGACGATGAACACTGAAGCTTTCTTT. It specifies CAISGETMNTEAFF.

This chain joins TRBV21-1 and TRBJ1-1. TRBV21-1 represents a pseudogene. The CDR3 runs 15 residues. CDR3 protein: CASSKVRDWNTEAFF. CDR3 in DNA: TGTGCCAGCAGCAAAGTAAGGGATTGGAACACTGAAGCTTTCTTT.

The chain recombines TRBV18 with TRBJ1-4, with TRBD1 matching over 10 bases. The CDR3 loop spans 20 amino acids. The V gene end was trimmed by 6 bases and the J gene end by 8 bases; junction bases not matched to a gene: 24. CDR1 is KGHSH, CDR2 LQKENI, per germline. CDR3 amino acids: CASSPKTGTGAERVREKLFF. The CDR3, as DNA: TGTGCCAGCTCCCCTAAGACCGGGACAGGGGCCGAACGGGTCCGGGAAAAACTGTTTTTT.

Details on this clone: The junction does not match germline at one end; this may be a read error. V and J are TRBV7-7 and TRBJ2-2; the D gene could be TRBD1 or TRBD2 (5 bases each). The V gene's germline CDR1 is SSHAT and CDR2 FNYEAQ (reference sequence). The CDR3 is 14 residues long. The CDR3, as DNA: TGTGCTAGCAGCTTAGCCCGGGGCGGCGGGGAGCTGTTTTTT. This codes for CASSLARGGGELFF.

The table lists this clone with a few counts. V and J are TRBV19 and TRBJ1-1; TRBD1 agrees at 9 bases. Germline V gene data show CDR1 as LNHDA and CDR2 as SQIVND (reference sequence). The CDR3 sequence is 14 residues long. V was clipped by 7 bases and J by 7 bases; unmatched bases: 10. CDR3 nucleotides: TGTGCCAGTACCCCAGGAGGACAGGGGATTGAAGCTTTCTTT. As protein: CASTPGGQGIEAFF.

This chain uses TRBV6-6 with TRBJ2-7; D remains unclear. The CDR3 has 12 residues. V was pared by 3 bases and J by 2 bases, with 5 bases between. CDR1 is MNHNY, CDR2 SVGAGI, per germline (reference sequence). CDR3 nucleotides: TGTGCCAGCAGTTATCCCCCCTACGAGCAGTACTTC. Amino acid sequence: CASSYPPYEQYF.

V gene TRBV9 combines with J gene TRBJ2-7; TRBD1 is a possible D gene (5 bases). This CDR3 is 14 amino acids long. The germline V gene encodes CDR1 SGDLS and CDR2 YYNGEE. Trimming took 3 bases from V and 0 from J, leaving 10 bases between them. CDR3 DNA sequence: TGTGCCAGCAGCGAGGCAGGGAACTCCTACGAGCAGTACTTC. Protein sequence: CASSEAGNSYEQYF.

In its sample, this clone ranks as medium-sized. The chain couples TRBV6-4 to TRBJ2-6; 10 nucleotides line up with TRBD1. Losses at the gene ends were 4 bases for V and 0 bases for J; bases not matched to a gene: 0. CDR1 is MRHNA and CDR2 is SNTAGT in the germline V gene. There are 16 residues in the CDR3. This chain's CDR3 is CASSGTGGSGANVLTF. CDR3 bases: TGTGCCAGCAGTGGGACAGGGGGCTCTGGGGCCAACGTCCTGACTTTC.

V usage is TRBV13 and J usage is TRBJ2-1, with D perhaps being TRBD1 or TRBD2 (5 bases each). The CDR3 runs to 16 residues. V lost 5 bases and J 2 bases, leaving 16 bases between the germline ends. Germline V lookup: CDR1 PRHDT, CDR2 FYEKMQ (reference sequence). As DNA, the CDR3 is TGTGCCAGCAGCAGCCGGGGCACACACACCTACAATGAGCAGTTCTTC. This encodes CASSSRGTHTYNEQFF.

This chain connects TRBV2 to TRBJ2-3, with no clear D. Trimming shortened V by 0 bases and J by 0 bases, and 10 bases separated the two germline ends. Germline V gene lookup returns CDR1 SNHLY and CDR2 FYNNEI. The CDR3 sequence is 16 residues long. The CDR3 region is CASSEAVGSSTDTQYF. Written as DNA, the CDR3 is TGTGCCAGCAGTGAAGCGGTGGGTTCTAGCACAGATACGCAGTATTTT.